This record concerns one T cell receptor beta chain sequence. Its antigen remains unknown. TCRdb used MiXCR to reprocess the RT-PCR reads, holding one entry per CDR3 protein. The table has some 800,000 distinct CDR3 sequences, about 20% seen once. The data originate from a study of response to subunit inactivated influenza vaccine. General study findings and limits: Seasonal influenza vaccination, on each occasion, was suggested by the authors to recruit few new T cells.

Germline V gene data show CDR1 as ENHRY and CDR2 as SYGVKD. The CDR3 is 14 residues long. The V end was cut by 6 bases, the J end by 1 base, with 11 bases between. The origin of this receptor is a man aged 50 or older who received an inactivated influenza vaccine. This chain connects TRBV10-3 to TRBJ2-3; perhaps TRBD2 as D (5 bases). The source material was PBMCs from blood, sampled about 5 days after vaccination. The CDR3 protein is CAISLTSGTDTQYF. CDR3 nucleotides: TGTGCCATCAGCTTAACTAGTGGCACAGATACGCAGTATTTT.